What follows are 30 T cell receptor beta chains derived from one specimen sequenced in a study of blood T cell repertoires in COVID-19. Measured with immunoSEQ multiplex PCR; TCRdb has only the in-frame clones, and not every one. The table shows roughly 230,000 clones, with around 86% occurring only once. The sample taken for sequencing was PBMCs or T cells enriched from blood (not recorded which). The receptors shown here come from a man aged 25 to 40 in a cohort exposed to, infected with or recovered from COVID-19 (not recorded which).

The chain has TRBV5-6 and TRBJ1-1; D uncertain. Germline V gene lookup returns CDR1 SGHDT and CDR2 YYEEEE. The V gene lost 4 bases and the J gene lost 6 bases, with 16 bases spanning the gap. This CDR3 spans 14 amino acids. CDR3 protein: CASSPPQTRAEAFF. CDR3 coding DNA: TGTGCCAGCAGCCCACCTCAGACCCGGGCTGAAGCTTTCTTT.

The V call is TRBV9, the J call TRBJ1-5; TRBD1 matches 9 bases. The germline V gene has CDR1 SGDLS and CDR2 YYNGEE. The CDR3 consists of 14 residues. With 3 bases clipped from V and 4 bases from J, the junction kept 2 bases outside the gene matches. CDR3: CASSEGTGNQPQHF. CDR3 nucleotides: TGTGCCAGCAGCGAGGGGACAGGGAATCAGCCCCAGCATTTT.

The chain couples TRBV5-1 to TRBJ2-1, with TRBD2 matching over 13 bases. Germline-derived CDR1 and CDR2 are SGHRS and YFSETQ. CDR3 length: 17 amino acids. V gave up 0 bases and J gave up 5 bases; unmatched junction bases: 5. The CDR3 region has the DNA TGCGCCAGCAGCTTGGGGCGCGGACTAGCGGGAGACAATGAGCAGTTCTTC. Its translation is CASSLGRGLAGDNEQFF.

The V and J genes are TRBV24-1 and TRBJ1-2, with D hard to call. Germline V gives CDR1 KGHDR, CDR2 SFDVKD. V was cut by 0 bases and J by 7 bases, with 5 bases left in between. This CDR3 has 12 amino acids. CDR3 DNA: TGTGCCACCAGTGATTTGTCTGTTGGCTACACCTTC. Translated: CATSDLSVGYTF.

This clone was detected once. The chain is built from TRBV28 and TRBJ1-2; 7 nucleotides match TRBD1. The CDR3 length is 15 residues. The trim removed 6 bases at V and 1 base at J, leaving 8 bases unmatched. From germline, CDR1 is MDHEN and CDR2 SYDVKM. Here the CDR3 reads CASRGTTGINYGYTF. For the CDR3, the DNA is TGTGCCAGCAGAGGAACGACAGGGATTAACTATGGCTACACCTTC.

CDR3 sequence: CASSLLVGSEAFF. Here the CDR3 DNA reads TGTGCCAGCAGCTTATTGGTTGGCTCTGAAGCTTTCTTT. The chain combines TRBV7-9 with TRBJ1-1, with D hard to call. CDR3 length equals 13 residues. Trimming removed 2 bases at V and 6 bases at J, with 10 bases between. CDR1 and CDR2 from the germline V gene are SEHNR and FQNEAQ (reference sequence).

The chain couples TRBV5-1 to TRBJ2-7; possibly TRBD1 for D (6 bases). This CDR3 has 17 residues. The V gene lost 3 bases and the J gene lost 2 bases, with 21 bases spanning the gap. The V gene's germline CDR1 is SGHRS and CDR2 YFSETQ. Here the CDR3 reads CASSWRSGASATYEQYF. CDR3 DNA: TGCGCCAGCAGCTGGCGGTCAGGGGCTTCCGCTACCTACGAGCAGTACTTC.

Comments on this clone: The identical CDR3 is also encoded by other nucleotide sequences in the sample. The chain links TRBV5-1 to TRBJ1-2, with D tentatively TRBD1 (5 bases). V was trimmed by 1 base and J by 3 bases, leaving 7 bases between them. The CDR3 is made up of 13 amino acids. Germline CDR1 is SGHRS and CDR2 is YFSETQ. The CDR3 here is CASSLTGDYGYTF. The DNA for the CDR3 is TGCGCCAGCAGCTTGACGGGGGACTATGGCTACACCTTC.

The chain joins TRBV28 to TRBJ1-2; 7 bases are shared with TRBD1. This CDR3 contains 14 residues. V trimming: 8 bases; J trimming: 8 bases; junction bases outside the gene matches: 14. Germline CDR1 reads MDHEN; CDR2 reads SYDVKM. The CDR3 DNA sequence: TGTGCCAGCGGTAAAACAGGGGCGGCGTGGGGCTACACCTTC. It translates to CASGKTGAAWGYTF.

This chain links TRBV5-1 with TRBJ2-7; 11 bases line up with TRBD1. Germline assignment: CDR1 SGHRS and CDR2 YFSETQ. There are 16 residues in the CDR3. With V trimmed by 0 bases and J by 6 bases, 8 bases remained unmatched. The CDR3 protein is CASSLEGTGGLSEQYF. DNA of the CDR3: TGCGCCAGCAGCTTGGAGGGGACAGGGGGTCTCTCCGAGCAGTACTTC.

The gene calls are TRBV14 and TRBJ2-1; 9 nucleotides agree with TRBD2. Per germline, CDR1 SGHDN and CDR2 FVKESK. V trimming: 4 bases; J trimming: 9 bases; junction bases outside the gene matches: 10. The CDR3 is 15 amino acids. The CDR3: CASSPLAGSRLEQFF. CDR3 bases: TGTGCCAGCAGCCCCCTAGCGGGATCCCGACTTGAGCAGTTCTTC. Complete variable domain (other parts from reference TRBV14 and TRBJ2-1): EAGVTQFPSHSVIEKGQTVTLRCDPISGHDNLYWYRRVMGKEIKFLLHFVKESKQDESGMPNNRFLAERTGGTYSTLKVQPAELEDSGVYFCASSPLAGSRLEQFFGPGTRLTVL.

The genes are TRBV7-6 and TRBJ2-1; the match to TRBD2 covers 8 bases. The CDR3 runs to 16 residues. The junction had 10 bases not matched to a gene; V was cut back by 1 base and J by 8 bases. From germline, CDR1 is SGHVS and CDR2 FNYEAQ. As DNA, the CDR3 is TGTGCCAGCAGCTTAGTTAAGCGGGAGTGGCGTGATGAGCAGTTCTTC. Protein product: CASSLVKREWRDEQFF.

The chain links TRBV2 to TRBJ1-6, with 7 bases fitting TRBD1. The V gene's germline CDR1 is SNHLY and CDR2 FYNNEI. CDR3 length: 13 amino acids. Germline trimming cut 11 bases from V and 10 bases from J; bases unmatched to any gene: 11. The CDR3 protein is CAGQETGPSPLHF. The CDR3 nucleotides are TGTGCCGGCCAGGAGACAGGGCCCTCACCCCTCCACTTT.

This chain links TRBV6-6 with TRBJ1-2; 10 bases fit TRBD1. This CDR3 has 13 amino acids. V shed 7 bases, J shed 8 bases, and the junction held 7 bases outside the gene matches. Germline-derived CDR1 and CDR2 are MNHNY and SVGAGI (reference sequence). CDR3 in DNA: TGTGCCAGCAACGGACAGGGGGTAAAGGGCTACACCTTC. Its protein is CASNGQGVKGYTF.

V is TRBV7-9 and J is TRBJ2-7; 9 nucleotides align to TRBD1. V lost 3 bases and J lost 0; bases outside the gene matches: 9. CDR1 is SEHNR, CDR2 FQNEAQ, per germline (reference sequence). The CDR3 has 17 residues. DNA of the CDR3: TGTGCCAGCAGCTTCCCTGGACAGGGGAGAAGCTCCTACGAGCAGTACTTC. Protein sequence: CASSFPGQGRSSYEQYF. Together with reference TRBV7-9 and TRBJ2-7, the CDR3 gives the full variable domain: DTGVSQNPRHKITKRGQNVTFRCDPISEHNRLYWYRQTLGQGPEFLTYFQNEAQLEKSRLLSDRFSAERPKGSFSTLEIQRTEQGDSAMYLCASSFPGQGRSSYEQYFGPGTRLTVT.

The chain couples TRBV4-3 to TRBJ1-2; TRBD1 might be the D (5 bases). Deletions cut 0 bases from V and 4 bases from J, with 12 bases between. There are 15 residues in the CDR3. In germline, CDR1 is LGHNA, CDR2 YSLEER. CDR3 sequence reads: CASSQDRRGSYGYTF. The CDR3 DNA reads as TGCGCCAGCAGCCAAGATAGGAGGGGAAGCTATGGCTACACCTTC.

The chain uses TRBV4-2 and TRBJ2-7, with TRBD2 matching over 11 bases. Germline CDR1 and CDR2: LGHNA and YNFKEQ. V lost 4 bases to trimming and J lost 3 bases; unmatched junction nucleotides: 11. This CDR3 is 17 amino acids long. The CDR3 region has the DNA TGTGCCAGCAGCCCCCCGACGACTAGCGGGATAATCTACGAGCAGTACTTC. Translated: CASSPPTTSGIIYEQYF.

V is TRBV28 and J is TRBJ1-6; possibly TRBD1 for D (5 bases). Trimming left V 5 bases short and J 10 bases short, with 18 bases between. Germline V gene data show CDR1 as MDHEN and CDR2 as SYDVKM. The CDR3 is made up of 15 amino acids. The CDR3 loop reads CASSAAWGERSPLHF. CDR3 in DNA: TGTGCCAGCAGTGCAGCTTGGGGGGAACGGTCACCCCTCCACTTT.

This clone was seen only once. CDR3 DNA: TGTGCCAGCAGATTGACAGGGAATCCACTAGCGGTGCAGTTCTTC. Translated, it gives CASRLTGNPLAVQFF. The chain couples TRBV7-2 to TRBJ2-1; D possibly corresponds to TRBD2 (8 bases). CDR3 length: 15 amino acids. Germline CDR1 reads SGHTA; CDR2 reads FQGNSA. Trimming removed 6 bases from V and 12 bases from J, with 24 bases in between. The whole variable domain, remainder taken from reference TRBV7-2 and TRBJ2-1, is GAGVSQSPSNKVTEKGKDVELRCDPISGHTALYWYRQSLGQGLEFLIYFQGNSAPDKSGLPSDRFSAERTGGSVSTLTIQRTQQEDSAVYLCASRLTGNPLAVQFFGPGTRLTVL.

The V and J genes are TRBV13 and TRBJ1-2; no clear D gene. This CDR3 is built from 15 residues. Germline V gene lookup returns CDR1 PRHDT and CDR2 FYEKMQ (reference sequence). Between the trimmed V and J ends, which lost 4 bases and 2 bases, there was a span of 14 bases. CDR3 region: CASSSYAAKNYGYTF. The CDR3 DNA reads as TGTGCCAGCAGCTCCTACGCGGCAAAGAACTATGGCTACACCTTC. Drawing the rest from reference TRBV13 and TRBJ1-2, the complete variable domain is AAGVIQSPRHLIKEKRETATLKCYPIPRHDTVYWYQQGPGQDPQFLISFYEKMQSDKGSIPDRFSAQQFSDYHSELNMSSLELGDSALYFCASSSYAAKNYGYTFGSGTRLTVV.

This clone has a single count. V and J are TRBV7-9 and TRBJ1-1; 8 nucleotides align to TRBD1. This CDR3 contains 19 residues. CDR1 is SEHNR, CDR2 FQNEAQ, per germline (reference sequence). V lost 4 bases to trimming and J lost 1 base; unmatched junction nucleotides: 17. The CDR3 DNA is TGTGCCAGCAGCTCCCACAGGACGACAAGCAGGGGGCGGAACACTGAAGCTTTCTTT. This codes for CASSSHRTTSRGRNTEAFF.

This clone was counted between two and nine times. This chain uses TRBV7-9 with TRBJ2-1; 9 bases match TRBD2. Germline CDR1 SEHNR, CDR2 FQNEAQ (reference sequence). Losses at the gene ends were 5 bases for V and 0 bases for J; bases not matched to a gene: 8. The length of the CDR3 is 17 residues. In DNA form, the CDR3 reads TGTGCCAGCAGCCACCGTAGCGGGAGTCCCTCCTACAATGAGCAGTTCTTC. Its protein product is CASSHRSGSPSYNEQFF.

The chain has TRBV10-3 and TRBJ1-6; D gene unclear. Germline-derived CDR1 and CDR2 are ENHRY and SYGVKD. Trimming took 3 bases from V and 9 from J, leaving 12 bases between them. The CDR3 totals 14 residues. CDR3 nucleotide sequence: TGTGCCATCAGTGATGGGAGGCCCGTTTCACCCCTCCACTTT. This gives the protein CAISDGRPVSPLHF.

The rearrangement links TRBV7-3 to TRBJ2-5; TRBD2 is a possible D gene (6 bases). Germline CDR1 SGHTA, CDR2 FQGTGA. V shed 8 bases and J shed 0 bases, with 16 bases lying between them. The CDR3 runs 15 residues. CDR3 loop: CASFSYRGNQETQYF. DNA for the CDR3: TGTGCCAGCTTCTCATATCGGGGGAACCAAGAGACCCAGTACTTC.

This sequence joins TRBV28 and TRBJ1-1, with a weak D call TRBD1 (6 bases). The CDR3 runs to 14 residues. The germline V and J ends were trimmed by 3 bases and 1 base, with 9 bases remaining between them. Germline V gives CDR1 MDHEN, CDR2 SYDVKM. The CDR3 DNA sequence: TGTGCCAGCAGTTTCAGGGGTAGGAACACTGAAGCTTTCTTT. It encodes CASSFRGRNTEAFF.

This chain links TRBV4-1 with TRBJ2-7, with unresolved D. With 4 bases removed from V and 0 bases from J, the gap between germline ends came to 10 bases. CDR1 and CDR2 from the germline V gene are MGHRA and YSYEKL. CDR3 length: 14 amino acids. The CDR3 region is CASSPGSLSYEQYF. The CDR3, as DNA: TGCGCCAGCAGCCCCGGGTCCCTCTCCTACGAGCAGTACTTC.

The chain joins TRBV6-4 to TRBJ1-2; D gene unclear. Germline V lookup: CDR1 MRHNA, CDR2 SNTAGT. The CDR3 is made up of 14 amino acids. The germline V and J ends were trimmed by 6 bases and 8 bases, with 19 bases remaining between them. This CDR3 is CASRRRSYGGGYTF. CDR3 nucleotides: TGTGCCAGCAGGAGACGGTCCTACGGCGGGGGCTACACCTTC.

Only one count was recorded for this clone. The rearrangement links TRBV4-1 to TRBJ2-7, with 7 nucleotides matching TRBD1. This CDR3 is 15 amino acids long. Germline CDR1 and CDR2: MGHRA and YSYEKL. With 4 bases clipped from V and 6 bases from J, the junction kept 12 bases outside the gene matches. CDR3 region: CASSPGTAALGEQYF. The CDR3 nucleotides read TGCGCCAGCAGCCCTGGGACAGCTGCGTTGGGCGAGCAGTACTTC.

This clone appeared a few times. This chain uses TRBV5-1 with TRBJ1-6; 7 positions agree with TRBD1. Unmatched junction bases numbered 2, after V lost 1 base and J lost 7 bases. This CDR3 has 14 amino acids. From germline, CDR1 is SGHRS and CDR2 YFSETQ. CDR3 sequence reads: CASSLWDRNSPLHF. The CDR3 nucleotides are TGCGCCAGCAGCTTGTGGGACAGAAATTCACCCCTCCACTTT.

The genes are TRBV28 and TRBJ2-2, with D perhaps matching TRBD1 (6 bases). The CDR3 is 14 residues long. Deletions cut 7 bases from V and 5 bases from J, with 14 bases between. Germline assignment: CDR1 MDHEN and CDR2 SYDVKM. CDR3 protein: CASNLLRGTGELFF. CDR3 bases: TGTGCCAGCAACTTGCTGAGGGGGACCGGGGAGCTGTTTTTT.